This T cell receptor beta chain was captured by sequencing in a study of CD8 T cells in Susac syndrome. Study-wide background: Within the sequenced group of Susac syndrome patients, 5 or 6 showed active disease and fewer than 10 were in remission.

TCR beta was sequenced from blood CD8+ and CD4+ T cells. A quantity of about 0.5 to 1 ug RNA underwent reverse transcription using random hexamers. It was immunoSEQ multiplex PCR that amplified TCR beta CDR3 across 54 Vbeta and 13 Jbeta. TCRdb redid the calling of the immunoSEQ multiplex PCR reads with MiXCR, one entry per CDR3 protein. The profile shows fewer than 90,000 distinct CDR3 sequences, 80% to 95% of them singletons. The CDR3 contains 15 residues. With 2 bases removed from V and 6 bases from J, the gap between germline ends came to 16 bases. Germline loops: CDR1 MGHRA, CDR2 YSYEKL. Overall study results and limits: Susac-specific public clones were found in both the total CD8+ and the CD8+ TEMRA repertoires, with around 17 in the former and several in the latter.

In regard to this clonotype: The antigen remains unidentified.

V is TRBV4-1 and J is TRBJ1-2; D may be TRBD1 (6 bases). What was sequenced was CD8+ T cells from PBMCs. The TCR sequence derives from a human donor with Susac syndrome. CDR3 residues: CASSQIQGTRDGYTF. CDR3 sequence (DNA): TGCGCCAGCAGCCAAATTCAGGGGACGCGTGATGGCTACACCTTC.